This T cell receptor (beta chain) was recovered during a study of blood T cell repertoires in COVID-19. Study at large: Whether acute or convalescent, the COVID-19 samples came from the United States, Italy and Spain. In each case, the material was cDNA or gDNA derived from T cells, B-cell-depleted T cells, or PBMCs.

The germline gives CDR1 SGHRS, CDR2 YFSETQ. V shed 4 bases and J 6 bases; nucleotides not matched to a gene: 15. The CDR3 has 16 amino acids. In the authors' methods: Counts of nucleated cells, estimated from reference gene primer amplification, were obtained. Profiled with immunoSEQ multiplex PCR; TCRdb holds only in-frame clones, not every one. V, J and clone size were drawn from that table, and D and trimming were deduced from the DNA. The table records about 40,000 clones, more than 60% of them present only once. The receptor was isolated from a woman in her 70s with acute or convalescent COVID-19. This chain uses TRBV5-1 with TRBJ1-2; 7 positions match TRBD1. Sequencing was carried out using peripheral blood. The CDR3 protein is CASSLYYTGQKDGYTF. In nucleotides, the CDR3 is TGCGCCAGCAGCCTATATTATACGGGACAGAAAGATGGCTACACCTTC.